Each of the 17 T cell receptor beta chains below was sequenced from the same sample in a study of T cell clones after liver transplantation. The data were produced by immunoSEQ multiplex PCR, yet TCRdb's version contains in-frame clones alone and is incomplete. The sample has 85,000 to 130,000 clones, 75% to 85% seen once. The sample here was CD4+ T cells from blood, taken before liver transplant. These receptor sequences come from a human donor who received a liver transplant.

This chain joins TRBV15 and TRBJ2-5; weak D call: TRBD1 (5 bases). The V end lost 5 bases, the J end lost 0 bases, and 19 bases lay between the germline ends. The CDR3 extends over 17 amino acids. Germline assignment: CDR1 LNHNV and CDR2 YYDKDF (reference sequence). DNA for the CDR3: TGTGCCACCAGCGTACAGCAAACCAGGGTGAACCAAGAGACCCAGTACTTC. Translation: CATSVQQTRVNQETQYF.

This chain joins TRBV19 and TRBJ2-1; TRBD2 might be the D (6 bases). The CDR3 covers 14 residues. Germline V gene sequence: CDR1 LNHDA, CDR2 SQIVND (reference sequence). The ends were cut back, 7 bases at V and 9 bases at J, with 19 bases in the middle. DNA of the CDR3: TGTGCCAGTACAGGCGGGGCTAGGGACCTTGAGCAGTTCTTC. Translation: CASTGGARDLEQFF.

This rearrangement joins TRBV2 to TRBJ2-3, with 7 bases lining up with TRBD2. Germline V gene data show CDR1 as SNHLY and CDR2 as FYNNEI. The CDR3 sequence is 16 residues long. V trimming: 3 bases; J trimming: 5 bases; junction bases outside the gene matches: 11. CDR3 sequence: CASSEESGLWRDTQYF. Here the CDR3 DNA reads TGTGCCAGCAGTGAGGAGTCGGGACTATGGAGAGATACGCAGTATTTT.

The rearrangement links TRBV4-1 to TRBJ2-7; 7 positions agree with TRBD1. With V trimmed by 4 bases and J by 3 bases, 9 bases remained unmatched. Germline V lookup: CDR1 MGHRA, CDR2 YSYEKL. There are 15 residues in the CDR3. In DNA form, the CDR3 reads TGCGCCAGCAGCCCCGTCCGGGACAGATTCTACGAGCAGTACTTC. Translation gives CASSPVRDRFYEQYF.

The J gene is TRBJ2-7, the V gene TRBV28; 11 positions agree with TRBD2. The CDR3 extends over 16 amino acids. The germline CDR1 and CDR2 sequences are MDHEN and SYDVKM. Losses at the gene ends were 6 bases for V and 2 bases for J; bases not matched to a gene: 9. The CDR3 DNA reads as TGTGCCAGCAGCACAACTCTAGCGGGAGGTCCCTACGAGCAGTACTTC. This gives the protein CASSTTLAGGPYEQYF.

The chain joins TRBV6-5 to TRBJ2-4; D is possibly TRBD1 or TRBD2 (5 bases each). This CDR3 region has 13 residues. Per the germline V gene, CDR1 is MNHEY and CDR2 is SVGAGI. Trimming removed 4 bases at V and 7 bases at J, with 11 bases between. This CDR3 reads CASSSGLGNIQYF. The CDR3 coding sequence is TGTGCCAGCAGTTCGGGGCTCGGGAACATTCAGTACTTC.

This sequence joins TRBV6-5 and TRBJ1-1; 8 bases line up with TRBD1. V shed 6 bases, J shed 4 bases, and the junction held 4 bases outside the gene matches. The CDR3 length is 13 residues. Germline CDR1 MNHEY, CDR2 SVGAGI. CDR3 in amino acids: CASRDRDGTEAFF. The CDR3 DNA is TGTGCCAGCAGGGACAGGGATGGCACTGAAGCTTTCTTT.

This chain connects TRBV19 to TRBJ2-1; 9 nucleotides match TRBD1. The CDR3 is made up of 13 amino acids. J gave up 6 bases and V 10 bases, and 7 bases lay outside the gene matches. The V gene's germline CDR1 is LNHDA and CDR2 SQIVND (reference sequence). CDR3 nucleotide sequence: TGTGCCACCTCACAGGGGGCGGTCAATGAGCAGTTCTTC. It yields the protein CATSQGAVNEQFF.

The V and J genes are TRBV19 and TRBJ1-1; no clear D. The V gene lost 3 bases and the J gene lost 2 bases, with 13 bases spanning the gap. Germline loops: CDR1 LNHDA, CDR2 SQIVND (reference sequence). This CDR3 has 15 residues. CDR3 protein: CASSIRARLNTEAFF. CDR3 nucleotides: TGTGCCAGTAGTATTAGAGCCAGACTAAACACTGAAGCTTTCTTT.

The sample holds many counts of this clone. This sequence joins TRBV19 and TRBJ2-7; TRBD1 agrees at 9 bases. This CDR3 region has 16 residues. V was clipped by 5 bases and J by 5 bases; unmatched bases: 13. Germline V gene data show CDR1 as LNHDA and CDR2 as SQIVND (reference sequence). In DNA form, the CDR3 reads TGTGCCAGTAGTCCCGTTCGGGACAGGGTGAAGAACGAGCAGTACTTC. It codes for CASSPVRDRVKNEQYF.

The DNA of the CDR3 is TGTGCCAGTAGTATGACCGGAGGGAAAAACTCTGGGGCCAACGTCCTGACTTTC. Its translation: CASSMTGGKNSGANVLTF. V is TRBV19 and J is TRBJ2-6, with D tentatively TRBD2 (6 bases). The V and J ends lost 3 bases and 0 bases respectively, with 15 bases between them. The germline V gene encodes CDR1 LNHDA and CDR2 SQIVND (reference sequence). The CDR3 contains 18 residues.

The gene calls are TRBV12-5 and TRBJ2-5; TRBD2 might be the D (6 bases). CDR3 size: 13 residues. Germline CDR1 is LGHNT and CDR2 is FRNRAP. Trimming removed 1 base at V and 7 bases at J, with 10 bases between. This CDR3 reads CASGLDPGGTQYF. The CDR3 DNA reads TGTGCTAGTGGTTTGGACCCCGGGGGGACCCAGTACTTC.

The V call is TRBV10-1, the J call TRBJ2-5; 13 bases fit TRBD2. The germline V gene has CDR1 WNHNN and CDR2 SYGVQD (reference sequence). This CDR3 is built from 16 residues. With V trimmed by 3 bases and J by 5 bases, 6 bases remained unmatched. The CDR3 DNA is TGCGCCAGCAGTGAACTAGCGGGAGGGCCCGGGGAGACCCAGTACTTC. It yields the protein CASSELAGGPGETQYF.

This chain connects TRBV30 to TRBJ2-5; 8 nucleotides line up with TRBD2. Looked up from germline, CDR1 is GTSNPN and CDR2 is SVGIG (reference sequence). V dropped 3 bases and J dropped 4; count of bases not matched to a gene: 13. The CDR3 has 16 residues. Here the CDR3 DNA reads TGTGCCTGGAGCGGGGGGGCCAGCGGGGTGCGAGAGACCCAGTACTTC. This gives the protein CAWSGGASGVRETQYF.

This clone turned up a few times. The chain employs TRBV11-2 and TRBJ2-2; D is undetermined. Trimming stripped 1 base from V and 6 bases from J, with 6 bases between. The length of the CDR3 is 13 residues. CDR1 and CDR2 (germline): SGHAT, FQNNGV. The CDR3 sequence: CASSLGAAGELFF. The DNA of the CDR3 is TGTGCCAGCAGCTTAGGGGCGGCCGGGGAGCTGTTTTTT.

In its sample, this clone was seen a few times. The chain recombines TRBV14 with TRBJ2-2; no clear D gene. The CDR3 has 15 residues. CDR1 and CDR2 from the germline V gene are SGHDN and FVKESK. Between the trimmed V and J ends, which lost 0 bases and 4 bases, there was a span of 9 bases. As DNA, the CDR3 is TGTGCCAGCAGCCAAGATCTTGTCCGCACCGGGGAGCTGTTTTTT. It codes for CASSQDLVRTGELFF.

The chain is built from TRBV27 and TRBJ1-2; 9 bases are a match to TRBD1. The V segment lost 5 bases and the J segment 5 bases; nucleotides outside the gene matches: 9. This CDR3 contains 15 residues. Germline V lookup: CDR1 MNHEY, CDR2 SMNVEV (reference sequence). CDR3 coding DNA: TGTGCCAGCAGTATATACGGGACAGGGATATATGGCTACACCTTC. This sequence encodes CASSIYGTGIYGYTF.